This T cell receptor beta chain was sequenced for a study of blood T cell repertoires in COVID-19 (TCRdb year 2020). About the study as a whole: Samples from collaborators originated in the United States, Italy and Spain and spanned both the acute and convalescent phases of COVID-19. Subjects who had been exposed to COVID-19, were actively infected with it, or had recovered from it provided the deeply sampled blood TCRbeta repertoires that made up the dataset. Samples were obtained from the ongoing ImmuneRACE study (first 160 participants) and from some 1,200 subjects provided by 6 global collaborators. Nearly every sample came with metadata listing a de-identified subject ID, COVID-19 status, age in years and sex. The repertoires were released in a freely available public database intended as a resource for research on the immune response to SARS-CoV-2. Where available, HLA class I and class II types were obtained from metadata supplied by the sample provider rather than from assay-based typing. The prospective study material was composed of cDNA or gDNA derived from T cells, B-cell-depleted T cells, or PBMCs.

Collaborating institutions collected whole blood in K2EDTA tubes following their own protocols. Collaborator samples were shipped for TCRbeta analysis as frozen whole blood, isolated PBMCs, or DNA extracted from either sample type. TCRbeta CDR3 regions were amplified from genomic DNA using the immunoSEQ Assay, a bias-controlled multiplex PCR. On the authors' methods: Within the assay, amplification of reference gene primers was used to estimate how many nucleated cells each sample contained. To quantify the absolute abundance of each unique TCRbeta CDR3 rearrangement, sequence reads were collapsed and filtered. Productive Simpson clonality was computed per sample as the square root of Simpson's diversity index over productive rearrangements. The table comes from immuneACCESS by way of TCRdb, which keeps in-frame sequences with V and J called. Part of the clones is missing from these tables; in studies checked, under half for an unresolved V gene and the rest for unknown reasons. V and J calls and clone size are copied from that table; D and trimming were computed from the DNA. The sample data list over 10,000 clones, and 86% of these were observed just once. The ten largest clones take up around 54% of the sample.

Reading from cysteine to phenylalanine, the CDR3 counts 14 amino acids. Only CDR3 DNA remains: 42 bases, in frame from the first base. CDR1 and CDR2, per the germline V gene (reference sequence), are MNHEY and SMNVEV. V is pruned by 6 bases and J by 4 bases, leaving 3 bases of the junction without a gene match. Comments on this clone: It has no known antigen specificity. No much larger clonotype is one base removed from it; base qualities were not supplied.

What the study reported, not specific to this receptor: The quantity of clinical and demographic metadata differed by source and by participant and was supplied without curation.

The source is a man of 80 years or more with acute or convalescent COVID-19. The sequenced sample was peripheral blood. In this chain, TRBV27 is recombined with TRBJ2-7; TRBD2 matches 13 bases in the middle. CDR3 reads: CASSTSGRGYEQYF. In nucleotides, the sequence is TGTGCCAGCAGCACTAGCGGGAGGGGATACGAGCAGTACTTC.